This T cell receptor beta chain was found in a study of T cell responses to AZD1222 COVID-19 vaccine. This clone was counted at least ten times. Its antigen is unidentified. Overall study findings and caveats: A reported finding is that nearly half of spike-specific TCRs target unmutated variant regions.

J lost 4 bases, V lost 6 bases, and 7 bases had no gene match. Germline CDR1 reads MNHEY; CDR2 reads SVGEGT. The CDR3 has 14 residues. Profiling relied on immunoSEQ multiplex PCR, and the TCRdb table lists in-frame clones only, not all of them. The sample holds more than 150,000 clones, approximately 91% seen once. The chain uses TRBV6-2 or TRBV6-3 and TRBJ1-2; TRBD1 matches 8 bases. This receptor was identified in an adult who had recovered from COVID-19. The material sequenced was peripheral blood, taken after recovery from COVID-19. The DNA for the CDR3 is TGTGCCAGCAGCCTAGGACAGGGTCTCTATGGCTACACCTTC. Amino acids: CASSLGQGLYGYTF.